A single sample gave rise to the 25 T cell receptor beta chains below, sequenced in a study of cytotoxic CD8 clonotypes in ibrutinib-treated CLL. Libraries were prepared by immunoSEQ multiplex PCR; TCRdb keeps only in-frame clonotypes and omits some of them. This sample carries approximately 15,000 clones, approximately 81% of them seen once, and the ten largest clones take over 15%. Sequencing was performed on PBMCs, taken before ibrutinib treatment. The receptors here all came from a human donor with chronic lymphocytic leukemia.

The J gene is TRBJ2-7, the V gene TRBV10-3, with 8 bases that match TRBD2. With V trimmed by 2 bases and J by 6 bases, 15 bases remained unmatched. CDR3 length: 17 amino acids. Germline CDR1 reads ENHRY; CDR2 reads SYGVKD. CDR3 coding DNA: TGTGCCATCAGTGAGCGGAGGTCGGGAGGGCCCACGGCCGAGCAGTACTTC. Translated: CAISERRSGGPTAEQYF.

V gene TRBV4-2 combines with J gene TRBJ2-5; 8 bases map to TRBD1. After removal of 1 base from V and 5 bases from J, the junction contained 6 bases not matched to a gene. The CDR3 is made up of 15 amino acids. Germline V gene data show CDR1 as LGHNA and CDR2 as YNFKEQ. This CDR3 is CASSQARTGMETQYF. CDR3 bases: TGTGCCAGCAGCCAAGCTAGGACAGGGATGGAGACCCAGTACTTC.

This clone was detected a few times. The CDR3 is CASSLGVGELFF. CDR3 sequence (DNA): TGTGCCAGCAGCTTAGGGGTCGGGGAGCTGTTTTTT. The V gene is TRBV13, the J gene TRBJ2-2; D gene uncertain. The CDR3 runs to 12 residues. Trimming shortened V by 0 bases and J by 7 bases, and 3 bases separated the two germline ends. Germline V gene data show CDR1 as PRHDT and CDR2 as FYEKMQ (reference sequence). Using reference TRBV13 and TRBJ2-2 for the parts outside the CDR3, the full variable domain is AAGVIQSPRHLIKEKRETATLKCYPIPRHDTVYWYQQGPGQDPQFLISFYEKMQSDKGSIPDRFSAQQFSDYHSELNMSSLELGDSALYFCASSLGVGELFFGEGSRLTVL.

The chain joins TRBV19 to TRBJ2-1; D possibly corresponds to TRBD2 (5 bases). Germline values: CDR1 LNHDA, CDR2 SQIVND (reference sequence). Trimming removed 6 bases at V and 5 bases at J, with 20 bases between. The CDR3 runs to 16 residues. The CDR3 region has the DNA TGTGCCAGTAGCTCCCTAACGGGCGGGCAAGACAATGAGCAGTTCTTC. It translates to CASSSLTGGQDNEQFF.

This rearrangement joins TRBV5-1 to TRBJ2-5; 7 bases fit TRBD1. This CDR3 has 14 residues. Germline V gene lookup returns CDR1 SGHRS and CDR2 YFSETQ. After removal of 5 bases from V and 4 bases from J, the junction contained 8 bases not matched to a gene. The CDR3 coding sequence is TGCGCCAGCAGTTTCGACAGGGACGGAGAGACCCAGTACTTC. It is translated as CASSFDRDGETQYF. Filled out from reference TRBV5-1 and TRBJ2-5, the complete variable domain reads KAGVTQTPRYLIKTRGQQVTLSCSPISGHRSVSWYQQTPGQGLQFLFEYFSETQRNKGNFPGRFSGRQFSNSRSEMNVSTLELGDSALYLCASSFDRDGETQYFGPGTRLLVL.

This rearrangement joins TRBV19 to TRBJ1-4; D is unclear. This CDR3 comprises 16 residues. With 6 bases removed from V and 5 bases from J, the gap between germline ends came to 19 bases. Germline CDR1 is LNHDA and CDR2 is SQIVND (reference sequence). The DNA of the CDR3 is TGTGCCAGTAGGCCGCGACTGGGGTCGGGGAATGAAAAACTGTTTTTT. Its translation: CASRPRLGSGNEKLFF.

The J gene is TRBJ1-1, the V gene TRBV29-1; 7 bases are shared with TRBD1. J was trimmed by 1 base and V by 7 bases; bases with no gene match: 3. Germline-derived CDR1 and CDR2 are SQVTM and ANQGSEA. This CDR3 contains 12 residues. The CDR3 DNA reads as TGCAGCGGGGGACAGACGAACACTGAAGCTTTCTTT. It specifies CSGGQTNTEAFF.

The chain's CDR3 is CASSSSGSTDTQYF. The CDR3 bases are TGTGCCAGCAGCTCTAGCGGTTCCACAGATACGCAGTATTTT. V and J are TRBV27 and TRBJ2-3; 7 nucleotides agree with TRBD2. The CDR3 is made up of 14 amino acids. J was trimmed by 2 bases and V by 6 bases; bases with no gene match: 5. In germline, CDR1 is MNHEY, CDR2 SMNVEV (reference sequence).

The chain links TRBV6-6 to TRBJ1-5, with a possible D match to TRBD1 (5 bases). CDR1 is MNHNY, CDR2 SVGAGI, per germline (reference sequence). The CDR3 consists of 16 residues. V was pared by 5 bases and J by 6 bases, with 20 bases between. This CDR3 reads CASSPPGGGVGQPQHF. CDR3 bases: TGTGCCAGCAGTCCCCCGGGGGGAGGTGTCGGTCAGCCCCAGCATTTT.

The chain links TRBV7-9 to TRBJ2-1; 11 bases are shared with TRBD2. The V gene end was trimmed by 4 bases and the J gene end by 12 bases; junction bases not matched to a gene: 5. The CDR3 spans 13 residues. Germline values: CDR1 SEHNR, CDR2 FQNEAQ (reference sequence). The CDR3 protein is CASSSVAGGAQFF. CDR3 bases: TGTGCCAGCAGCTCCGTAGCGGGAGGGGCGCAGTTCTTC.

The gene calls are TRBV18 and TRBJ2-7; TRBD1 agrees at 7 bases. Germline lookup yields CDR1 KGHSH and CDR2 LQKENI. V gave up 4 bases and J gave up 0 bases; unmatched junction bases: 6. This CDR3 comprises 15 residues. The CDR3 loop is CASSRTGPGSYEQYF. The CDR3 nucleotides read TGTGCCAGCTCACGGACAGGCCCTGGCTCCTACGAGCAGTACTTC.

The V call is TRBV7-9, the J call TRBJ2-6; D is perhaps TRBD1 (5 bases). V dropped 2 bases and J dropped 3 bases, with 20 bases sitting between them. The CDR3 sequence is 19 residues long. CDR1 is SEHNR and CDR2 is FQNEAQ in the germline V gene (reference sequence). CDR3 loop: CASSLKLGADRFGANVLTF. CDR3 nucleotides: TGTGCCAGCAGCTTAAAGCTAGGGGCCGACCGGTTTGGGGCCAACGTCCTGACTTTC.

V and J are TRBV27 and TRBJ1-5, with D possibly matching TRBD1 (6 bases). Trimming removed 6 bases from V and 6 bases from J, with 12 bases in between. Germline CDR1 MNHEY, CDR2 SMNVEV (reference sequence). The CDR3 has 13 amino acids. The CDR3 nucleotides read TGTGCCAGCAGCCCCGGAGGGGGTCAGCCCCAGCATTTT. Encoded protein: CASSPGGGQPQHF.

This chain links TRBV10-3 with TRBJ1-2; tentatively, D is TRBD1 (5 bases). Germline CDR1 reads ENHRY; CDR2 reads SYGVKD. The CDR3 runs to 13 residues. The V end was cut by 7 bases, the J end by 6 bases, with 15 bases between. CDR3 sequence reads: CAITPRGEDGYTF. The CDR3 nucleotides read TGTGCCATCACCCCCCGGGGGGAGGATGGCTACACCTTC.

The chain couples TRBV5-1 to TRBJ2-2; TRBD2 might be the D (6 bases). Per the germline V gene, CDR1 is SGHRS and CDR2 is YFSETQ. V shed 2 bases and J shed 5 bases, with 10 bases lying between them. The CDR3 covers 14 residues. Here the CDR3 reads CASSFLAETGELFF. CDR3 nucleotides: TGCGCCAGCAGCTTTTTAGCGGAGACCGGGGAGCTGTTTTTT. Full variable domain (rest looked up from reference TRBV5-1 and TRBJ2-2): KAGVTQTPRYLIKTRGQQVTLSCSPISGHRSVSWYQQTPGQGLQFLFEYFSETQRNKGNFPGRFSGRQFSNSRSEMNVSTLELGDSALYLCASSFLAETGELFFGEGSRLTVL.

In DNA form, the CDR3 reads TGTGCCAGCAGCCCTCGGACTAGCGGGTTGGGCAAAAACATTCAGTACTTC. Its protein product is CASSPRTSGLGKNIQYF. The J gene is TRBJ2-4, the V gene TRBV9; 11 bases align to TRBD2. The CDR3 is 17 residues long. Germline trimming cut 4 bases from V and 3 bases from J; bases unmatched to any gene: 9. CDR1 SGDLS and CDR2 YYNGEE come from the germline V gene.

The V and J genes are TRBV7-9 and TRBJ2-7; 7 bases match TRBD1. Germline V gene data show CDR1 as SEHNR and CDR2 as FQNEAQ (reference sequence). V gave up 2 bases and J gave up 7 bases; unmatched junction bases: 11. The CDR3 has 15 residues. The CDR3 DNA reads TGTGCCAGCAGCTTATCATCTAGTAACAGGGGTGAGCAGTACTTC. Translated, it gives CASSLSSSNRGEQYF.

The chain is built from TRBV5-5 and TRBJ1-4, with D uncertain. The CDR3 runs to 14 residues. With 4 bases removed from V and 0 bases from J, the gap between germline ends came to 7 bases. Germline V lookup: CDR1 SGHKS, CDR2 YYEKEE (reference sequence). CDR3 region: CASSADATNEKLFF. The CDR3 coding sequence is TGTGCCAGCAGCGCGGACGCAACTAATGAAAAACTGTTTTTT.

J is TRBJ2-6 and V is TRBV7-3; weak D call: TRBD2 (5 bases). There are 15 residues in the CDR3. The germline V gene has CDR1 SGHTA and CDR2 FQGTGA. The V gene lost 3 bases and the J gene lost 1 base, with 7 bases spanning the gap. This chain's CDR3 is CASSFGISGANVLTF. The CDR3, as DNA: TGTGCCAGCAGCTTCGGGATATCTGGGGCCAACGTCCTGACTTTC.

The V gene is TRBV9, the J gene TRBJ2-5, with D uncertain. Germline CDR1 SGDLS, CDR2 YYNGEE. V was clipped by 0 bases and J by 4 bases, with 13 bases between them. The CDR3 consists of 15 residues. CDR3 amino acids: CASSVDSSRPETQYF. The CDR3 nucleotides are TGTGCCAGCAGCGTAGATTCCAGCCGTCCAGAGACCCAGTACTTC. Based on the CDR3 plus reference TRBV9 and TRBJ2-5, the full variable domain is DSGVTQTPKHLITATGQRVTLRCSPRSGDLSVYWYQQSLDQGLQFLIQYYNGEERAKGNILERFSAQQFPDLHSELNLSSLELGDSALYFCASSVDSSRPETQYFGPGTRLLVL.

The V and J genes are TRBV28 and TRBJ2-3; possibly TRBD1 for D (6 bases). Trimming removed 10 bases at V and 4 bases at J, with 15 bases between. CDR1 is MDHEN and CDR2 is SYDVKM in the germline V gene. This CDR3 spans 13 amino acids. This CDR3 reads CAISEGGPDTQYF. CDR3 DNA sequence: TGTGCCATTTCGGAAGGGGGACCAGATACGCAGTATTTT.

V and J are TRBV27 and TRBJ2-1; 9 bases align to TRBD2. V was clipped by 4 bases and J by 7 bases; unmatched bases: 11. This CDR3 contains 16 residues. CDR1 and CDR2 (germline): MNHEY, SMNVEV (reference sequence). The CDR3 nucleotides are TGTGCCAGCAGTTCCCCCTCTAGCGGGATAAGGAATGAGCAGTTCTTC. This sequence encodes CASSSPSSGIRNEQFF.

The V call is TRBV6-6, the J call TRBJ2-7, with D unresolved. Trimming took off 7 bases at V and 0 bases at J, with 16 bases between the two ends. This CDR3 comprises 15 residues. Germline CDR1 is MNHNY and CDR2 is SVGAGI (reference sequence). The chain's CDR3 is CASTRVVASSYEQYF. The CDR3 DNA follows: TGTGCCAGCACCAGAGTTGTTGCGAGCTCCTACGAGCAGTACTTC.

This chain joins TRBV28 and TRBJ2-7; D gene unclear. The CDR3 is 14 amino acids. CDR1 and CDR2 from the germline V gene are MDHEN and SYDVKM. V lost 3 bases to trimming and J lost 2 bases, with 11 bases between them. The chain's CDR3 is CASSLPQAPYEQYF. In nucleotides, the CDR3 is TGTGCCAGCAGTTTGCCCCAGGCGCCCTACGAGCAGTACTTC.

The V and J genes are TRBV2 and TRBJ1-2; a weak D match, TRBD1 (5 bases). The V end was cut by 8 bases, the J end by 2 bases, with 9 bases between. CDR3 length equals 12 residues. Germline lookup yields CDR1 SNHLY and CDR2 FYNNEI. CDR3 DNA sequence: TGTGCCAGCGCGGCAGGGAACTATGGCTACACCTTC. It encodes CASAAGNYGYTF.